Presented here are 29 T cell receptor beta chains from one specimen sequenced in a study of metastatic and nonmetastatic thyroid tumors. Each patient went into thyroid surgery without having received any treatment. TCRdb re-called the PCR reads with MiXCR. The sample consists of roughly 48,000 clones, around a sixth of them appearing once. Material: blood. Every receptor here comes from a female donor with papillary thyroid cancer or a benign thyroid nodule (not recorded which). Some clones in this sample may be carry-over from other donors' samples.

A remark on this clone: One junction end does not reproduce the germline sequence, and a read error may be involved. The CDR3 is CASTPRPGNDHIF. CDR3 DNA: TGTGCCAGTACTCCTCGCCCCGGCAATGACCACATCTTC. This chain links TRBV19 with TRBJ2-1; D remains ambiguous. The germline CDR1 and CDR2 sequences are LNHDA and SQIVND (reference sequence). CDR3 length: 13 residues.

This clone has at least ten counts. The chain employs TRBV7-3 and TRBJ2-1; 8 positions match TRBD1. The CDR3 sequence is 16 residues long. Germline values: CDR1 SGHTA, CDR2 FQGTGA. V was pared by 5 bases and J by 7 bases, with 13 bases of the junction left unmatched. The CDR3 nucleotides are TGTGCCAGCAGCCCGGGTCAGGGGGCGAATTGGAATGAGCAGTTCTTC. It translates to CASSPGQGANWNEQFF.

This clone occurred many times. The J gene is TRBJ2-3, the V gene TRBV28; TRBD2 is a possible D gene (7 bases). Germline V gene data show CDR1 as MDHEN and CDR2 as SYDVKM. Trimming removed 2 bases from V and 1 base from J, with 19 bases in between. CDR3 length: 18 residues. CDR3 amino acids: CASSLEGGVGRGTDTQYF. Here the CDR3 DNA reads TGTGCCAGCAGTTTAGAGGGGGGGGTGGGTCGGGGCACAGATACGCAGTATTTT.

Turning to this clone: At one boundary the junction diverges from the germline segment, which might be a read error. The chain employs TRBV20-1 and TRBJ2-2; 7 nucleotides line up with TRBD1. In germline, CDR1 is DFQATT, CDR2 SNEGSKA (reference sequence). This CDR3 spans 16 amino acids. In DNA form, the CDR3 reads TGCGGTGCTAGAGATTCCGGCACAGGGGACACCGGGGAGCTGTTTTTT. It codes for CGARDSGTGDTGELFF.

The chain joins TRBV29-1 to TRBJ1-2, with D unclear. Germline V gene data show CDR1 as SQVTM and CDR2 as ANQGSEA. Trimming pared 3 bases from V and 6 bases from J, leaving 8 bases between. The length of the CDR3 is 11 residues. CDR3 coding DNA: TGCAGCGTTGACCCGGTTGATGGCTACACCTTC. Amino acids: CSVDPVDGYTF.

As for this clone: One junction end does not reproduce the germline sequence, and a read error may be involved. V gene TRBV27 combines with J gene TRBJ1-1; D remains unclear. The CDR3 loop spans 13 amino acids. Germline loops: CDR1 MNHEY, CDR2 SMNVEV (reference sequence). Here the CDR3 DNA reads TGTTCCAGCAGTTGTGGGCAGAACACTGAAGCTTTCTTT. The encoded protein is CSSSCGQNTEAFF.

This clone showed up many times. This specimen includes other DNA sequences encoding the same CDR3. The chain uses TRBV3-1 and TRBJ2-2, with no clear D. Trimming removed 5 bases from V and 5 bases from J, with 18 bases in between. The CDR3 loop spans 16 amino acids. The V gene's germline CDR1 is LGHDT and CDR2 YNNKEL (reference sequence). This CDR3 reads CASSSRQMLVTGELFF. For the CDR3, the DNA is TGTGCCAGCAGCTCTCGACAAATGCTGGTGACCGGGGAGCTGTTTTTT. The full variable domain, completed using reference TRBV3-1 and TRBJ2-2, is DTAVSQTPKYLVTQMGNDKSIKCEQNLGHDTMYWYKQDSKKFLKIMFSYNNKELIINETVPNRFSPKSPDKAHLNLHINSLELGDSAVYFCASSSRQMLVTGELFFGEGSRLTVL.

J is TRBJ2-7 and V is TRBV6-6; 9 bases are a match to TRBD1. The CDR3 totals 15 residues. Trimming removed 2 bases from V and 5 bases from J; junction bases left unmatched: 7. Germline V gene lookup returns CDR1 MNHNY and CDR2 SVGAGI (reference sequence). In DNA form, the CDR3 reads TGTGCCAGCAGTTACCCCGGGACAGGGACCGACGAGCAGTACTTC. It encodes CASSYPGTGTDEQYF.

This clone came up many times. J is TRBJ1-2 and V is TRBV28; D is uncertain. CDR3 length equals 15 residues. Germline V lookup: CDR1 MDHEN, CDR2 SYDVKM. V lost 6 bases to trimming and J lost 3 bases, with 17 bases between them. The CDR3 coding sequence is TGTGCCAGCAGCACCATTGGGGAGGGTGACTATGGCTACACCTTC. Its protein is CASSTIGEGDYGYTF.

The sample holds many counts of this clone. The V and J genes are TRBV10-3 and TRBJ2-3; 7 nucleotides match TRBD1. J gave up 3 bases and V 4 bases, and 13 bases lay outside the gene matches. The CDR3 is 17 amino acids. Germline V lookup: CDR1 ENHRY, CDR2 SYGVKD. This CDR3 is CAISATDRDWATDTQYF. The CDR3 DNA sequence: TGTGCCATCAGTGCTACTGACAGGGATTGGGCGACAGATACGCAGTATTTT.

This clone was observed at least ten times. J is TRBJ2-2 and V is TRBV11-1, with 7 positions matching TRBD2. The CDR3 contains 19 residues. The germline V gene has CDR1 SGHAT and CDR2 FQDESV (reference sequence). The trim removed 3 bases at V and 7 bases at J, leaving 20 bases unmatched. CDR3 loop: CASSFPTWFEREMIGELFF. CDR3 DNA sequence: TGTGCCAGCAGCTTCCCGACGTGGTTCGAGCGGGAAATGATCGGGGAGCTGTTTTTT.

For this clone: A junction boundary mismatches the germline segment, possibly from a read error. V gene TRBV6-1 combines with J gene TRBJ2-1; D may be TRBD2 (5 bases). In germline, CDR1 is MNHNS, CDR2 SASEGT. The CDR3 sequence is 15 residues long. DNA for the CDR3: TGTGCCAGCATTGAATTGTCTAGCCCGTACAATGAGCAGTTCTTC. Amino acids: CASIELSSPYNEQFF.

This clone came up many times. The same CDR3 can be traced to other DNA sequences in this sample. The J gene is TRBJ2-7, the V gene TRBV28; tentatively, D is TRBD2 (5 bases). Germline assignment: CDR1 MDHEN and CDR2 SYDVKM. Trimming stripped 4 bases from V and 2 bases from J, with 12 bases between. The length of the CDR3 is 14 residues. The CDR3 loop reads CASSSRTPAYEQYF. The CDR3 nucleotides are TGTGCCAGCAGTTCTCGGACTCCCGCCTACGAGCAGTACTTC.

The chain has TRBV19 and TRBJ1-1; 9 bases are a match to TRBD1. The CDR3 length is 14 residues. CDR1 is LNHDA, CDR2 SQIVND, per germline (reference sequence). V shed 3 bases and J 5 bases; nucleotides not matched to a gene: 4. This chain's CDR3 is CASSIVQGATEAFF. CDR3 nucleotide sequence: TGTGCCAGTAGTATCGTACAGGGGGCGACTGAAGCTTTCTTT.

This clone was picked up many times. J is TRBJ2-1 and V is TRBV19; 13 bases line up with TRBD2. The germline V gene encodes CDR1 LNHDA and CDR2 SQIVND (reference sequence). Trimming removed 5 bases from V and 8 bases from J; junction bases left unmatched: 6. This CDR3 is 15 amino acids long. CDR3 nucleotide sequence: TGTGCCAGTAGTGTCCGGACTAGCGGGAGTGATGAGCAGTTCTTC. Its protein is CASSVRTSGSDEQFF.

This clone was recorded at least ten times. The genes are TRBV28 and TRBJ1-3; D is uncertain. The CDR3 has 14 residues. Trimming shortened V by 3 bases and J by 2 bases, and 8 bases separated the two germline ends. Germline CDR1 and CDR2: MDHEN and SYDVKM. CDR3 sequence reads: CASSFSGPGNTIYF. For the CDR3, the DNA is TGTGCCAGCAGTTTCTCCGGGCCTGGAAACACCATATATTTT.

This clone showed up just a few times. The chain links TRBV5-1 to TRBJ1-5; the D is unclear. The V gene lost 5 bases and the J gene lost 7 bases, with 22 bases spanning the gap. This CDR3 contains 16 residues. CDR1 is SGHRS and CDR2 is YFSETQ in the germline V gene. The CDR3 loop reads CASRLSTIEVGQPQHF. CDR3 bases: TGCGCCAGCAGACTATCGACAATAGAGGTAGGACAGCCCCAGCATTTT.

This clone showed up many times. The genes are TRBV28 and TRBJ1-1; D is unclear. This CDR3 comprises 13 residues. The ends were cut back, 2 bases at V and 1 base at J, with 5 bases in the middle. CDR1 MDHEN and CDR2 SYDVKM come from the germline V gene. Here the CDR3 reads CASSLDGNTEAFF. The CDR3, as DNA: TGTGCCAGCAGTTTAGATGGGAACACTGAAGCTTTCTTT.

The V gene is TRBV6-5, the J gene TRBJ2-7; 7 positions match TRBD2. V was clipped by 2 bases and J by 3 bases; unmatched bases: 4. CDR3 size: 14 residues. Per germline, CDR1 MNHEY and CDR2 SVGAGI. CDR3 DNA sequence: TGTGCCAGCAGTTACGGGGGGGAATTCTACGAGCAGTACTTC. This sequence encodes CASSYGGEFYEQYF.

This clone was counted ten times or more. DNA for the CDR3: TGTGCCACTCATAAAAGTGGGACAGGGAACACCGGGGAGCTGTTTTTT. It codes for CATHKSGTGNTGELFF. This sequence joins TRBV19 and TRBJ2-2; 8 nucleotides agree with TRBD1. V dropped 10 bases and J dropped 1; count of bases not matched to a gene: 11. Germline V CDR1 and CDR2: LNHDA, SQIVND (reference sequence). The CDR3 runs to 16 residues.

This clone was seen only a few times. This sequence joins TRBV29-1 and TRBJ2-2; a possible D gene is TRBD2 (5 bases). Germline values: CDR1 SQVTM, CDR2 ANQGSEA. Trimming took 4 bases from V and 4 from J, leaving 13 bases between them. The CDR3 is made up of 14 amino acids. The CDR3 DNA follows: TGCAGCGTTGCACCTCAACGGGGCACCGGGGAGCTGTTTTTT. Translation: CSVAPQRGTGELFF.

This clone was detected many times. This likely comes from a read error, as the CDR3 has no conserved phenylalanine or tryptophan at its end. The limits of the CDR3 on the DNA are not certain, so only TCRdb's listed CDR3 is given. The rearrangement joins TRBV9 to TRBJ1-4; the DNA was not compared with TRBD1, the D call given in the table. Germline CDR1 SGDLS, CDR2 YYNGEE. The length of the CDR3 is 9 amino acids, counting both ends. CDR3: CASSNPGTG.

By share of the sample, this clone is medium-sized. J is TRBJ1-1 and V is TRBV6-5; D remains unclear. The CDR3 totals 14 residues. V shed 2 bases and J shed 3 bases, with 10 bases lying between them. Germline CDR1 is MNHEY and CDR2 is SVGAGI. The CDR3 DNA reads TGTGCCAGCAGTTACGGGAGATCTGACACTGAAGCTTTCTTT. The encoded protein is CASSYGRSDTEAFF.

This clone showed up many times. DNA for the CDR3: TGCAGCGTTGAGGGGTTCACAGATACGCAGTATTTT. It codes for CSVEGFTDTQYF. This chain connects TRBV29-1 to TRBJ2-3; D remains ambiguous. Germline V lookup: CDR1 SQVTM, CDR2 ANQGSEA. CDR3 length: 12 amino acids. V lost 3 bases and J lost 2, with 6 bases in between.

This clone was seen at least ten times. Being one base from a much bigger clone, this may be a read error. This chain joins TRBV2 and TRBJ1-2, with D unresolved. CDR3 length: 15 residues. The germline CDR1 and CDR2 sequences are SNHLY and FYNNEI. Between the trimmed V and J ends, which lost 2 bases and 0 bases, there was a span of 10 bases. The CDR3 sequence: CASSESMATNYGYTF. Here the CDR3 DNA reads TGTGCCAGCAGTGAATCGATGGCGACTAACTATGGCTACACCTTC.

The J gene is TRBJ2-7, the V gene TRBV30; perhaps TRBD1 as D (6 bases). Germline V lookup: CDR1 GTSNPN, CDR2 SVGIG (reference sequence). V was cut by 3 bases and J by 2 bases, with 11 bases left in between. This CDR3 comprises 13 residues. CDR3 bases: TGTGCCTGGAGGCGCGACAGGACCTACGAGCAGTACTTC. This codes for CAWRRDRTYEQYF.

In its sample, this clone was seen a few times. The chain carries TRBV5-4 and TRBJ2-1, with 9 bases matching TRBD2. Germline V gene sequence: CDR1 SGHNT, CDR2 YYREEE (reference sequence). The length of the CDR3 is 17 residues. V lost 0 bases, J lost 5 bases, and 9 bases stayed unmatched. CDR3 nucleotide sequence: TGTGCCAGCAGCTTGGGTATGAGGCTAGCGGGGCACAATGAGCAGTTCTTC. This gives the protein CASSLGMRLAGHNEQFF.

The table lists this clone with many counts. The chain combines TRBV20-1 with TRBJ1-5, with D possibly TRBD1 on 6 matching bases. The CDR3 is made up of 15 amino acids. Trimming cost V 0 bases and J 5 bases, with 14 bases left between them. Germline V CDR1 and CDR2: DFQATT, SNEGSKA (reference sequence). This chain's CDR3 is CSARDSRRGDQPQHF. As DNA, the CDR3 is TGCAGTGCTAGAGATAGTCGCAGGGGCGATCAGCCCCAGCATTTT.

This clone occurred a few times. A much larger clone lies one base from this, so it may be a read error. The sample contains more than one DNA sequence encoding this CDR3. The V and J genes are TRBV29-1 and TRBJ1-5, with 7 bases identical to TRBD1. The germline V gene has CDR1 SQVTM and CDR2 ANQGSEA. This CDR3 is 14 amino acids long. J lost 3 bases, V lost 4 bases, and 6 bases had no gene match. The CDR3 here is CSVAPGGDNQPQHF. The DNA of the CDR3 is TGCAGCGTTGCACCAGGGGGGGACAATCAGCCCCAGCATTTT.